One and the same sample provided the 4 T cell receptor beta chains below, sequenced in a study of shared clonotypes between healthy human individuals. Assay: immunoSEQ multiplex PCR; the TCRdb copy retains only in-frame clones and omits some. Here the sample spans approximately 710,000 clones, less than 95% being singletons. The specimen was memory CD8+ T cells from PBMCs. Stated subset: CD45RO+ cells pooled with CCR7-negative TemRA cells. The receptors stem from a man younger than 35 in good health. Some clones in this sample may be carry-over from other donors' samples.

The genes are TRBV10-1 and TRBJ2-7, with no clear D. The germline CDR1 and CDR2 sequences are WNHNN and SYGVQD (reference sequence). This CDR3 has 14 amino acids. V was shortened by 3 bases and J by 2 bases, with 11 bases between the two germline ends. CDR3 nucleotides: TGCGCCAGCAGTGATTTCCGGAGCGCCTACGAGCAGTACTTC. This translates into CASSDFRSAYEQYF.

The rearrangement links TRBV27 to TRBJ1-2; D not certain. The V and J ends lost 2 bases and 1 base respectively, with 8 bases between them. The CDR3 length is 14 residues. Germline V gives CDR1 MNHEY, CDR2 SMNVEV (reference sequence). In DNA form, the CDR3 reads TGTGCCAGCAGTTTAATGGCGGGTAACTATGGCTACACCTTC. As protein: CASSLMAGNYGYTF.

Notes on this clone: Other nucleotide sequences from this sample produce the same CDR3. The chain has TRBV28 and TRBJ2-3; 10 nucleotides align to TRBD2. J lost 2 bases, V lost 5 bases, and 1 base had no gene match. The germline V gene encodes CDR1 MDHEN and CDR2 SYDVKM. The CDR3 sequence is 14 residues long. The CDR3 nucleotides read TGTGCCAGCAGTCTAGCGGGAGACACAGATACGCAGTATTTT. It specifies CASSLAGDTDTQYF.

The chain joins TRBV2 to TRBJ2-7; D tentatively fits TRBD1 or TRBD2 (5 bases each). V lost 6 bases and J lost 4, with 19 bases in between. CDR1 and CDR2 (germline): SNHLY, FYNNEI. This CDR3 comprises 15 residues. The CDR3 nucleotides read TGTGCCAGCAGGGGACGGGGTAACGTTCCATACGAGCAGTACTTC. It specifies CASRGRGNVPYEQYF. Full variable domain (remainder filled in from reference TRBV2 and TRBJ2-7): EPEVTQTPSHQVTQMGQEVILRCVPISNHLYFYWYRQILGQKVEFLVSFYNNEISEKSEIFDDQFSVERPDGSNFTLKIRSTKLEDSAMYFCASRGRGNVPYEQYFGPGTRLTVT.